A single sample gave rise to the 16 T cell receptor beta chains below, sequenced in a study of blood T cell repertoires in COVID-19. Data came from immunoSEQ multiplex PCR; TCRdb stores just in-frame clones and leaves some out. The top ten hold approximately 9.3% of the sample, which has approximately 330,000 clones, 87% seen once. The material sequenced was peripheral blood. The receptor set was obtained from a young man with COVID-19, enrolled during active disease.

This clone was recorded only once. CDR3 coding DNA: TGTGCCAGCAGCTTAGAGCGCTACGAGCAGTACTTC. Its protein is CASSLERYEQYF. The V and J genes are TRBV5-4 and TRBJ2-7; D not certain. The CDR3 covers 12 residues. The germline V gene encodes CDR1 SGHNT and CDR2 YYREEE (reference sequence). Trimming left V 2 bases short and J 3 bases short, with 6 bases between.

This chain links TRBV5-1 with TRBJ2-7, with TRBD2 matching 7 bases. V dropped 4 bases and J dropped 3; count of bases not matched to a gene: 4. CDR3 length equals 13 residues. Germline-derived CDR1 and CDR2 are SGHRS and YFSETQ. This CDR3 is CASSPSGYYEQYF. CDR3 sequence (DNA): TGCGCCAGCAGCCCTAGCGGCTACTACGAGCAGTACTTC. Drawing the rest from reference TRBV5-1 and TRBJ2-7, the complete variable domain is KAGVTQTPRYLIKTRGQQVTLSCSPISGHRSVSWYQQTPGQGLQFLFEYFSETQRNKGNFPGRFSGRQFSNSRSEMNVSTLELGDSALYLCASSPSGYYEQYFGPGTRLTVT.

This clone showed up just once. J is TRBJ1-5 and V is TRBV6-5, with TRBD1 matching 9 bases. Trimming cost V 4 bases and J 6 bases; bases outside gene matches: 7. CDR3 length equals 15 residues. The germline CDR1 and CDR2 sequences are MNHEY and SVGAGI. The CDR3: CASSSTGTGIQPQHF. CDR3 bases: TGTGCCAGCAGTTCTACCGGGACAGGGATTCAGCCCCAGCATTTT.

The chain couples TRBV25-1 to TRBJ2-3; no clear D gene. Germline V gene lookup returns CDR1 MGHDK and CDR2 SYGVNS. CDR3 length: 12 residues. The germline V and J ends were trimmed by 10 bases and 4 bases, with 12 bases remaining between them. The DNA of the CDR3 is TGTGCCACCATGAGATTTCCAGATACGCAGTATTTT. Its translation: CATMRFPDTQYF.

The rearrangement links TRBV5-6 to TRBJ2-3; 11 bases map to TRBD2. This CDR3 spans 16 amino acids. Per the germline V gene, CDR1 is SGHDT and CDR2 is YYEEEE. Unmatched junction bases numbered 3, after V lost 0 bases and J lost 3 bases. Here the CDR3 DNA reads TGTGCCAGCAGCTTGGGTCTAGCGGGGGGTACAGATACGCAGTATTTT. Amino acid sequence: CASSLGLAGGTDTQYF. The full variable domain, rest sourced from reference TRBV5-6 and TRBJ2-3, is DAGVTQSPTHLIKTRGQQVTLRCSPKSGHDTVSWYQQALGQGPQFIFQYYEEEERQRGNFPDRFSGHQFPNYSSELNVNALLLGDSALYLCASSLGLAGGTDTQYFGPGTRLTVL.

This chain links TRBV19 with TRBJ2-2; D call uncertain. Looked up from germline, CDR1 is LNHDA and CDR2 is SQIVND (reference sequence). This CDR3 is built from 13 residues. V was clipped by 7 bases and J by 8 bases, with 14 bases between them. The CDR3 coding sequence is TGTGCCAGTACCAAAAACCTAGAAGGGGAGCTGTTTTTT. It codes for CASTKNLEGELFF.

The genes are TRBV27 and TRBJ2-4; D is unclear. The CDR3 runs 13 residues. V gave up 3 bases and J gave up 0 bases, with 3 bases separating them. Per germline, CDR1 MNHEY and CDR2 SMNVEV (reference sequence). For the CDR3, the DNA is TGTGCCAGCAGTTTCATAGCCAAAAACATTCAGTACTTC. Amino acids: CASSFIAKNIQYF.

The CDR3 DNA reads as TGTGCCAGCAGCTTACAAGACTGGGATGAGCAGTTCTTC. As protein: CASSLQDWDEQFF. This rearrangement joins TRBV11-3 to TRBJ2-1; D is unresolved. V gave up 2 bases and J gave up 8 bases, with 10 bases separating them. Per the germline V gene, CDR1 is SGHNT and CDR2 is YENEEA. The CDR3 length is 13 residues.

In this sample, this clone turned up once. The chain uses TRBV7-3 and TRBJ1-1, with D hard to call. V was trimmed by 5 bases and J by 0 bases, leaving 13 bases between them. Looked up from germline, CDR1 is SGHTA and CDR2 is FQGTGA. This CDR3 comprises 15 residues. The CDR3, as DNA: TGTGCCAGCAGCCCCTTACCAGACATGAACACTGAAGCTTTCTTT. This sequence encodes CASSPLPDMNTEAFF.

The gene calls are TRBV7-8 and TRBJ2-7, with 10 positions matching TRBD1. In germline, CDR1 is SGHVS, CDR2 FQNEAQ. The V gene end was trimmed by 6 bases and the J gene end by 4 bases; junction bases not matched to a gene: 12. The CDR3 has 16 residues. CDR3 nucleotide sequence: TGTGCCAGCAGTCACGCTAGGGACAGGGGAATTTACGAGCAGTACTTC. Protein sequence: CASSHARDRGIYEQYF. The whole variable domain, remainder taken from reference TRBV7-8 and TRBJ2-7, is GAGVSQSPRYKVAKRGQDVALRCDPISGHVSLFWYQQALGQGPEFLTYFQNEAQLDKSGLPSDRFFAERPEGSVSTLKIQRTQQEDSAVYLCASSHARDRGIYEQYFGPGTRLTVT.

The V call is TRBV11-2, the J call TRBJ1-4; no definite D call. This CDR3 has 12 residues. Trimming stripped 6 bases from V and 8 bases from J, with 10 bases between. From germline, CDR1 is SGHAT and CDR2 FQNNGV. CDR3 amino acids: CASSLGFEKLFF. DNA of the CDR3: TGTGCCAGCAGTCTTGGCTTCGAAAAACTGTTTTTT.

The V and J genes are TRBV11-3 and TRBJ2-7; D possibly corresponds to TRBD1 (5 bases). Germline assignment: CDR1 SGHNT and CDR2 YENEEA. CDR3 size: 13 residues. V was pared by 5 bases and J by 1 base, with 9 bases between. In DNA, the CDR3 is TGTGCCAGCAGCCCAGGGTTTTCCTACGAGCAGTACTTC. It yields the protein CASSPGFSYEQYF.

The V gene is TRBV5-5, the J gene TRBJ2-7; TRBD2 aligns across 7 bases. J was trimmed by 1 base and V by 4 bases; bases with no gene match: 11. Germline loops: CDR1 SGHKS, CDR2 YYEKEE (reference sequence). This CDR3 is 16 amino acids long. The CDR3 DNA is TGTGCCAGCAGCCCAACCCCCCCGGGGGGTTCCTACGAGCAGTACTTC. Protein: CASSPTPPGGSYEQYF.

This clone came up once. The chain is built from TRBV6-5 and TRBJ2-7; possible D gene TRBD1, 6 bases. The CDR3 contains 14 residues. Germline V gives CDR1 MNHEY, CDR2 SVGAGI. Trimming took 3 bases from V and 9 from J, leaving 18 bases between them. The CDR3 is CASSYVGQHQRQYF. The CDR3 DNA reads TGTGCCAGCAGTTATGTCGGACAGCATCAACGGCAGTACTTC.

As DNA, the CDR3 is TGTGCCAGCAGTTACTCTGGGATGCAGGGTGGGCTACATTTT. Translated, it gives CASSYSGMQGGLHF. The rearrangement uses TRBV6-2 or TRBV6-3 and TRBJ1-5, with TRBD1 as a possible D gene (5 bases). From germline, CDR1 is MNHEY and CDR2 SVGEGT. V was cut by 0 bases and J by 16 bases, with 19 bases left in between. The CDR3 totals 14 residues.

The chain combines TRBV7-9 with TRBJ2-7; D not resolved. The CDR3 is 19 amino acids. Trimming took 5 bases from V and 0 from J, leaving 26 bases between them. Germline V gene data show CDR1 as SEHNR and CDR2 as FQNEAQ (reference sequence). The CDR3 loop reads CASSPKLTSSRSFSYEQYF. The CDR3 DNA sequence: TGTGCCAGCAGCCCGAAACTCACTTCATCGCGAAGTTTCTCCTACGAGCAGTACTTC.